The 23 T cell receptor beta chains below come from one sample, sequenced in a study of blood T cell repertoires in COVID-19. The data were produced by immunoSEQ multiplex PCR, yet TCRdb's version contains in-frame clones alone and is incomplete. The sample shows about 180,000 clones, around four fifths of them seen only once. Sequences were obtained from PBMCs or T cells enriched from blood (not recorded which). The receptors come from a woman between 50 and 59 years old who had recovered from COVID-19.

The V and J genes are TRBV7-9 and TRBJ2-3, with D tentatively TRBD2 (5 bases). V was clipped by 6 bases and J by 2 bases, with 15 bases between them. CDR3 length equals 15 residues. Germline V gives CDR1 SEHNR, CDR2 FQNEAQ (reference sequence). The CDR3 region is CASSYSSGITDTQYF. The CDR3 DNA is TGTGCCAGCAGTTACTCGTCGGGAATCACAGATACGCAGTATTTT.

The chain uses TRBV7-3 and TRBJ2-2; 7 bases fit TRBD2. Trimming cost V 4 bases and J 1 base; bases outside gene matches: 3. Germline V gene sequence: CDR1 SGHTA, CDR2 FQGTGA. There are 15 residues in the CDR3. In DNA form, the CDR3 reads TGTGCCAGCAGCTACGGACTAGTGAACACCGGGGAGCTGTTTTTT. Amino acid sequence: CASSYGLVNTGELFF.

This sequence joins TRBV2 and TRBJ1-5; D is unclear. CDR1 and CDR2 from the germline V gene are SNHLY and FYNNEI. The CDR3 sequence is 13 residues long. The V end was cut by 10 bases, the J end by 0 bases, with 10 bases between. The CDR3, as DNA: TGTGCCACAAAACAGCTTAGCAATCAGCCCCAGCATTTT. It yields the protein CATKQLSNQPQHF.

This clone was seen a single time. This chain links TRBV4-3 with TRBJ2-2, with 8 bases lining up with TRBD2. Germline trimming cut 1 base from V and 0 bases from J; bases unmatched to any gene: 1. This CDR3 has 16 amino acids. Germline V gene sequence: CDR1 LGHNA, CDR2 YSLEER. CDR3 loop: CASSQGGLANTGELFF. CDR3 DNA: TGCGCCAGCAGCCAAGGGGGACTAGCGAACACCGGGGAGCTGTTTTTT.

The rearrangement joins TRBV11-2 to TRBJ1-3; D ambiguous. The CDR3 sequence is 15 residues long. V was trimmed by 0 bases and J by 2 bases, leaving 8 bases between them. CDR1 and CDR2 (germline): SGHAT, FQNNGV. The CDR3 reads CASSLDPGAGNTIYF. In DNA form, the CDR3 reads TGTGCCAGCAGCTTAGACCCCGGGGCTGGAAACACCATATATTTT.

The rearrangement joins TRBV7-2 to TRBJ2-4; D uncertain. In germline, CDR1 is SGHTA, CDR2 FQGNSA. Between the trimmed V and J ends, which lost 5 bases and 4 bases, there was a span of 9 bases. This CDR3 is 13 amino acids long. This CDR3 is CASSPSQKNIQYF. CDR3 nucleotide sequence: TGTGCCAGCAGCCCCTCCCAGAAAAACATTCAGTACTTC.

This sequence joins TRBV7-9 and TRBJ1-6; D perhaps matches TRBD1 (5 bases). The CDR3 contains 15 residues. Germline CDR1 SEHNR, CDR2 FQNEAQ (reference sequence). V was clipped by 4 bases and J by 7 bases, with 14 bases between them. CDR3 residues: CASSSGTARNSPLHF. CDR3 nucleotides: TGTGCCAGCAGCTCCGGGACTGCGAGGAATTCACCCCTCCACTTT.

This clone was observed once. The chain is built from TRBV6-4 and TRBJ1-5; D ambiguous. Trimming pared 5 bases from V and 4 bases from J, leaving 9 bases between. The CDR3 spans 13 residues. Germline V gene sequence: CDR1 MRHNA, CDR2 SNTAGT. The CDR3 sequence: CASSSELNQPQHF. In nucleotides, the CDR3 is TGTGCCAGCAGTAGTGAACTTAATCAGCCCCAGCATTTT.

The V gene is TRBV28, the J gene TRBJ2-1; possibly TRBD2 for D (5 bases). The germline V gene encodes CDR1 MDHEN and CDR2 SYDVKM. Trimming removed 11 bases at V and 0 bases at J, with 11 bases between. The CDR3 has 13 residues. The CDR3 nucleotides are TGTGCCTCTGGAGGACGCTCCTACAATGAGCAGTTCTTC. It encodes CASGGRSYNEQFF.

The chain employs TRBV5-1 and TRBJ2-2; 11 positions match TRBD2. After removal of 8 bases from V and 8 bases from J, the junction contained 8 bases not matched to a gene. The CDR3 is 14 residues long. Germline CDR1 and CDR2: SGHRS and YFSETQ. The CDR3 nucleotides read TGCGCCAGGACCTTAGCGGGAGGGCCGGGGGAGCTGTTTTTT. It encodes CARTLAGGPGELFF.

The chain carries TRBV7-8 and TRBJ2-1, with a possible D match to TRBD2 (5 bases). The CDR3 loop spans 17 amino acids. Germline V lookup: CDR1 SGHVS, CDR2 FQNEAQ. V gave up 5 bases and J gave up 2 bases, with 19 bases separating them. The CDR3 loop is CASSRTRLPLAYNEQFF. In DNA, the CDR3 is TGTGCCAGCAGCCGTACCCGACTACCCTTGGCCTACAATGAGCAGTTCTTC.

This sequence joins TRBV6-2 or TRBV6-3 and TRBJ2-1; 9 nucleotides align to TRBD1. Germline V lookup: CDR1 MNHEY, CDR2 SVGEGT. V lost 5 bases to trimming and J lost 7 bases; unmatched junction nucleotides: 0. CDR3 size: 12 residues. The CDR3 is CASSGTGNEQFF. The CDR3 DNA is TGTGCCAGCAGTGGGACAGGGAATGAGCAGTTCTTC.

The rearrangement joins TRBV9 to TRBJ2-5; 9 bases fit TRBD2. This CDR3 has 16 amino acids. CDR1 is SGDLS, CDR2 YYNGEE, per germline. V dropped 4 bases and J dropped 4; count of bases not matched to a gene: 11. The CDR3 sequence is CASSLGPSGDRETQYF. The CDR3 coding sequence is TGTGCCAGCAGCCTAGGGCCTAGCGGGGATCGAGAGACCCAGTACTTC.

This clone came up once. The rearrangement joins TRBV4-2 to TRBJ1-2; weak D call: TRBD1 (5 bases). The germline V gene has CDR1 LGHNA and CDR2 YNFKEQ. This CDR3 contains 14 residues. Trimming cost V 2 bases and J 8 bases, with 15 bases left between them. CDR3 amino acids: CASSQLPAGQGYTF. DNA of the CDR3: TGTGCCAGCAGCCAACTACCGGCGGGGCAGGGCTACACCTTC.

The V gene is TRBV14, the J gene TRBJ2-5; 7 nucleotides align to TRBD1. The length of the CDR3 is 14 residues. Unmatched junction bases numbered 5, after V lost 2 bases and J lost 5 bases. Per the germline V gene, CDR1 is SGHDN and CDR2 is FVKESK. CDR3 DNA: TGTGCCAGCAGCCAATTACAGGGGCACGAGACCCAGTACTTC. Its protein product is CASSQLQGHETQYF.

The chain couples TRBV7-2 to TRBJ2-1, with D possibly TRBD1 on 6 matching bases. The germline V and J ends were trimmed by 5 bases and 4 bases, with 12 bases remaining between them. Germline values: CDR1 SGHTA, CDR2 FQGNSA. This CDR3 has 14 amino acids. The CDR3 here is CASSNPGQYNEQFF. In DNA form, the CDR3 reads TGTGCCAGCAGCAACCCGGGACAATACAATGAGCAGTTCTTC.

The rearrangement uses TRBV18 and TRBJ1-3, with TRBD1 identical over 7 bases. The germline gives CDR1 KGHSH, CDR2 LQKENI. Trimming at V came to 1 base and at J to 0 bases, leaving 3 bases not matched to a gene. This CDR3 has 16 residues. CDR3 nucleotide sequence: TGTGCCAGCTCACCACAGACAGGGATCTCTGGAAACACCATATATTTT. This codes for CASSPQTGISGNTIYF.

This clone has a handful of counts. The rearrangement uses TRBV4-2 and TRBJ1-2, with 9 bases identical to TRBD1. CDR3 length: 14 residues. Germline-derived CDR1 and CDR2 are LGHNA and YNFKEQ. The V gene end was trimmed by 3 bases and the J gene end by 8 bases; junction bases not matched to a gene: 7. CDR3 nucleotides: TGTGCCAGCAGCCATCCCGGACAGGGGACCGGCTACACCTTC. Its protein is CASSHPGQGTGYTF.

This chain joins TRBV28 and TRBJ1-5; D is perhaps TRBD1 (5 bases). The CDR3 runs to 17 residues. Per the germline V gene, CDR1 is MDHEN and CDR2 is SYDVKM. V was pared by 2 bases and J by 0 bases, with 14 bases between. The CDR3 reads CASSLRGQGISNQPQHF. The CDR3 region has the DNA TGTGCCAGCAGTTTAAGGGGTCAGGGCATTAGCAATCAGCCCCAGCATTTT.

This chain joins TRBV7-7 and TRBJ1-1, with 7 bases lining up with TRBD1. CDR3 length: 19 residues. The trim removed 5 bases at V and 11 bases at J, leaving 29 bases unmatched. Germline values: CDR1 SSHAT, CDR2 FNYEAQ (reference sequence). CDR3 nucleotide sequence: TGTGCCAGCAGCCCTAGCCATTACAGGGGCCACGAGGGTCCGACTGTCGCTTTCTTT. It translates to CASSPSHYRGHEGPTVAFF.

CDR3 nucleotides: TGTGCCAGTAGTTCCGGCCAGGGAGGGGAGACCCAGTACTTC. Its protein is CASSSGQGGETQYF. The rearrangement joins TRBV19 to TRBJ2-5; TRBD2 aligns across 7 bases. CDR1 is LNHDA, CDR2 SQIVND, per germline (reference sequence). After removal of 5 bases from V and 5 bases from J, the junction contained 8 bases not matched to a gene. The length of the CDR3 is 14 residues.

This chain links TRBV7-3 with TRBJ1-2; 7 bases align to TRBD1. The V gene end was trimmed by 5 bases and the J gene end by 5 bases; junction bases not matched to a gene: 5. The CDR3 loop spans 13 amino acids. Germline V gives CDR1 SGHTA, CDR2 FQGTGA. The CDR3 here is CASSHDRAYGYTF. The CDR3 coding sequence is TGTGCCAGCAGCCACGACAGGGCTTATGGCTACACCTTC.

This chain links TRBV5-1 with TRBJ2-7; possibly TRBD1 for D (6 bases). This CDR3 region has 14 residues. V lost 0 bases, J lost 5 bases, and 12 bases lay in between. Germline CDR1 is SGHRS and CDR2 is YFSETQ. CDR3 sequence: CASSLGQGIHEQYF. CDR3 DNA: TGCGCCAGCAGCTTGGGGCAGGGGATCCACGAGCAGTACTTC. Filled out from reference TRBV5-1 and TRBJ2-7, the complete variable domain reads KAGVTQTPRYLIKTRGQQVTLSCSPISGHRSVSWYQQTPGQGLQFLFEYFSETQRNKGNFPGRFSGRQFSNSRSEMNVSTLELGDSALYLCASSLGQGIHEQYFGPGTRLTVT.